This T cell receptor (beta chain) is drawn from a study of beta chain features in type 1 diabetes (dated by TCRdb to between 2017 and 2018). Turning to the overall study: No differences in mean age, gender distribution, total cell number or subset yield were found between patients and healthy donors. The study compared TCRB repertoires of sorted circulating CD4+ T cell subsets between recently diagnosed type 1 diabetes patients and matched healthy donors. A total of 107,917,701 sorted cells were examined across all samples, and RNA yield correlated strongly with the number of cells per subset. Naive and central memory subsets were obtained from all 28 donors, but regulatory and stem cell-like memory subsets were isolated from only 8 patients and roughly eight healthy donors. What the research found in general, with its limitations: Naive, central memory and regulatory TCRB repertoires appeared to be more alike among patients than among healthy donors. Shorter templates might be favored by PCR, yet because patient and control samples were amplified and corrected together, any such skew would affect both groups equally. At VDJ recombination sites, patients with type 1 diabetes made fewer insertions and deleted more nucleotides, a pattern implying thymic rearrangement abnormalities. Because cDNA rather than genomic DNA was sequenced, highly expressing activated cells could have been over-represented, although no difference in activation and CD3 levels was found between groups. Type 1 diabetes patients showed a moderate but significant shortening of TCRB CDR3 length in all four CD4+ subsets. Because the HLA sub-analyses included only small numbers of individuals, any influence of HLA type on TCRB rearrangement was left unresolved.

This clone was picked up a small number of times. What antigen it recognizes has not been identified. Nothing much larger sits one base from this clone, and base qualities are not available. Each donor gave one peripheral blood draw, averaging about 120 mL, which was collected into heparinised tubes. Naive, central memory, regulatory and stem cell-like memory CD4+ T cells were sorted on a BD FACSAria II using a panel including CD45RO, CCR7, CD25, CD127, CD95 and CD27. All sorted populations exceeded 95% purity. PBMCs were separated immediately by Lymphoprep density gradient centrifugation and were stained directly, without being cultured. To minimize batch effects, samples were stained and sorted in pairs, one healthy donor with one patient per experiment. The entire amount of isolated RNA was reverse transcribed using the High Capacity cDNA Reverse Transcription Kit, so the sequenced TCRB transcripts were expressed ones. Naive, central memory and regulatory T cell samples underwent deep immunoSEQ sequencing, averaging about 3.3 million total reads per sample. Sorted cells were lysed in RLT buffer, and RNA was extracted using DNase-treated RNeasy Micro or Mini kits according to cell number. Each cell subset was processed on its own to prevent cross-contamination, while patient and healthy donor samples were processed together. The immunoSEQ multiplex PCR was used to amplify TCRB sequences from cDNA, generating 87-bp fragments that spanned the CDR3 region. Amplicons were sequenced on the Illumina HiSeq platform. As for the original processing: Synthetic template baselines were used to correct PCR bias computationally, reads within Hamming distance 2 were collapsed, and singletons that could not be merged were discarded. Reads were aligned against IMGT to assign V, D and J genes, CDR3 length and insertions or deletions at six rearrangement sites. Within each subset, clonotype counts were normalized to sorted cell number, and only after that were true diversity and Gini coefficients computed with the tcR R package. The overlap coefficient, calculated on TCRB nucleotide sequences, was used to measure repertoire sharing. Entries here come from immuneACCESS through TCRdb and include only in-frame sequences with V and J called. Some clones fail to appear in such tables; in the studies checked, an unresolved V gene covers under half of the shortfall, and the cause of the remainder is unknown. V, J and clone size reflect that table, while D and trimming were determined from the DNA. A total of around 40,000 clones appear in this sample, around 70% of them only once. The ten largest make up roughly 2.2% of the sample.

This TCR was sampled from a young woman with type 1 diabetes. Source material: Tregs from blood. This sample's cell subset or site label indicates: regulatory CD4+ T cells.

The CDR3 reads as follows: CASRTPSGMQYF. The DNA reads as follows: TGTGCCAGCAGGACACCTAGCGGGATGCAGTACTTC. This chain is built from TRBV28 and TRBJ2-7, with TRBD2 identical over 9 junction bases. Inclusive of the bounding cysteine and phenylalanine, the CDR3 is 12 residues long. Here the CDR3 DNA is all that survives: 36 bases in frame from base 1. V lost 6 bases and J lost 9 bases, and the count of bases not matched to a germline gene is 6. From a lookup of the germline V gene, CDR1 and CDR2 are MDHEN and SYDVKM.